This T cell receptor (beta chain) was identified during a study of post-analysis software for immune sequencing data. About the research overall: As for disease course, relapsing-remitting, secondary progressive and progressive-relapsing multiple sclerosis were all included. Points from the study as a whole: Patients showed TRBV5-6, TRBV5-1 and TRBV20-1 among a few TRBV segments more frequent than in controls. Compared with controls, patients showed significantly lower normalized Chao1 diversity.

Researchers reported that TCR beta cDNA libraries carried unique molecular identifiers. Yield was 500,000 to 600,000 cDNA molecules from approximately 0.91 to 9.4 million T cells. TCRdb re-derived calls from the PCR reads in MiXCR, one entry per CDR3 protein. The repertoire holds some 690,000 distinct CDR3 sequences, with about 32% as singletons. V lost 1 base, J lost 9 bases, and 7 bases stayed unmatched. The CDR3 has 16 residues. Germline V gene lookup returns CDR1 MNHEY and CDR2 SVGAGI. Turning to this clonotype: The antigen is not known.

The source material was blood. V usage is TRBV6-5 and J usage is TRBJ1-6; 9 positions agree with TRBD1. This receptor was identified in a girl aged 10 to 17 with multiple sclerosis. CDR3 sequence reads: CASSYFTGQGLSPLHF. The CDR3, as DNA: TGTGCCAGCAGTTACTTTACGGGACAGGGTCTTTCACCCCTCCACTTT.